This T cell receptor beta chain appears in the sequencing data of a study of cytotoxic CD8 clonotypes in ibrutinib-treated CLL. Overall study context: There were around twelve relapsed/refractory patients and 15 treatment-naive patients, and roughly 18 were IGHV unmutated. Response samples followed a median around 11 months of treatment, range 6 to 36.

For this clone: What it binds is not known.

The method was immunoSEQ multiplex PCR; TCRdb's version includes in-frame clones alone and lacks a portion of them. The table lists some 200,000 clones, 79% of them singletons, with more than 9.5% in the top ten. Germline assignment: CDR1 SGHRS and CDR2 YFSETQ. The CDR3 is 14 residues long. V shed 4 bases and J shed 6 bases, with 16 bases lying between them. Study outcomes and limitations: Elevated clonality accompanied ibrutinib response, with a return toward baseline values at progression. Under therapy, public clonotypes either contracted or stayed stable, and they were uncommon.

The chain employs TRBV5-1 and TRBJ1-1; D remains ambiguous. The sequences come from PBMCs, collected after 12 months of ibrutinib treatment. This clonotype was sampled from a human donor with chronic lymphocytic leukemia. The CDR3 reads CASSVYGRQSEAFF. CDR3 sequence (DNA): TGCGCCAGCAGCGTGTACGGACGGCAATCTGAAGCTTTCTTT. Full variable domain (missing parts from reference TRBV5-1 and TRBJ1-1): KAGVTQTPRYLIKTRGQQVTLSCSPISGHRSVSWYQQTPGQGLQFLFEYFSETQRNKGNFPGRFSGRQFSNSRSEMNVSTLELGDSALYLCASSVYGRQSEAFFGQGTRLTVV.